This paragraph reports one T cell receptor (beta chain). Antigen specificity is unknown. Trimming shortened V by 3 bases and J by 9 bases, and 21 bases separated the two germline ends. Germline assignment: CDR1 MNHEY and CDR2 SMNVEV (reference sequence). The CDR3 sequence is 17 residues long. Profiled with immunoSEQ multiplex PCR; TCRdb holds only in-frame clones, not every one. The sample records 100,000 to 150,000 clones, 87% being singletons. The sample originates from a study of T cell responses to AZD1222 COVID-19 vaccine. Study-wide findings and caveats: Two AZD1222 doses significantly raised spike-specific TCR breadth and depth over controls. Among the donors, most were white British and more were female, and clonal diversity was possibly underestimated. Reportedly, close to half of spike-specific TCRs are directed against unmutated variant regions.

J is TRBJ1-6 and V is TRBV27, with D possibly matching TRBD1 (5 bases). The sequence was obtained from an adult in good health. The material was peripheral blood, obtained on day 0 of AZD1222 vaccination. DNA for the CDR3: TGTGCCAGCAGTTTGGATTCCGGGGGTCTCGGCATTTCACCCCTCCACTTT. Amino acids: CASSLDSGGLGISPLHF.